This T cell receptor (beta chain) was captured by sequencing in a study of Ad26.COV2.S vaccination and SARS-CoV-2 variants. The wider study: Ad26.COV2.S shots went into the muscle once or twice, 56 days apart. General observations from the study: Breadth of non-spike TCRs did not differ between vaccinees and placebo recipients. Post-vaccination breadth of spike-specific CD8+ and CD4+ T cell responses was reportedly substantial.

About this clone: The antigen is unknown.

This table comes from immunoSEQ multiplex PCR, and its TCRdb copy is limited to in-frame clones, with some not included. The data hold hundreds of thousands of clones, with 70% to 90% observed a single time. The CDR3 is made up of 15 amino acids. V gave up 6 bases and J gave up 2 bases, with 16 bases separating them. Germline CDR1 reads LNHDA; CDR2 reads SQIVND (reference sequence). Treatment reported: approximately 18 received Ad26.COV2.S at low or high dose, single or two shots; several received placebo; per-sample allocation not given. At day 63 after the first vaccine or placebo injection, samples were drawn. As its vector, the vaccine had Ad26, which expressed Wuhan-strain SARS-CoV-2 spike.

The source was peripheral blood, collected in a trial of Ad26.COV2.S vaccine versus placebo. This clonotype was sampled from a person between 18 and 59 years old who received the Ad26.COV2.S COVID-19 vaccine or a placebo. The rearrangement links TRBV19 to TRBJ2-5; D call uncertain. CDR3 in DNA: TGTGCCAGTAGAAATCCTCTACGAATACAAGAGACCCAGTACTTC. It is translated as CASRNPLRIQETQYF.